Presented here are 30 T cell receptor beta chains from one specimen sequenced in a study of blood T cell repertoires in COVID-19. Here immunoSEQ multiplex PCR was the method, and the copy in TCRdb shows in-frame clones only, minus some. Among more than 150,000 clones, nearly 80% were seen once, and the ten largest hold around 13%. The specimen was peripheral blood. Receptor source: a woman older than 75 with acute or convalescent COVID-19.

This rearrangement joins TRBV29-1 to TRBJ1-4; weak D call: TRBD1 (5 bases). The V and J ends lost 0 bases and 3 bases respectively, with 14 bases between them. Germline CDR1 is SQVTM and CDR2 is ANQGSEA. The CDR3 loop spans 16 amino acids. CDR3 DNA sequence: TGCAGCGTTGAAGACCAGTCCGGGGGAGCTAATGAAAAACTGTTTTTT. Its protein is CSVEDQSGGANEKLFF.

The chain carries TRBV7-2 and TRBJ2-1; 11 nucleotides match TRBD2. Trimming at V came to 6 bases and at J to 6 bases, leaving 7 bases not matched to a gene. The CDR3 length is 15 residues. Germline V gene sequence: CDR1 SGHTA, CDR2 FQGNSA. The CDR3 DNA reads TGTGCCAGCAGATCCTCCGGGACTAGCGGCAATGAGCAGTTCTTC. Protein sequence: CASRSSGTSGNEQFF.

The chain carries TRBV9 and TRBJ2-1; 7 bases are shared with TRBD1. The CDR3 is 14 amino acids. Germline V gene data show CDR1 as SGDLS and CDR2 as YYNGEE. The V gene end was trimmed by 8 bases and the J gene end by 9 bases; junction bases not matched to a gene: 14. CDR3 loop: CASAGQEEAGEQFF. The CDR3, as DNA: TGTGCCAGTGCTGGACAGGAGGAGGCAGGTGAGCAGTTCTTC.

V gene TRBV27 combines with J gene TRBJ1-6; perhaps TRBD1 as D (6 bases). The CDR3 totals 15 residues. The germline V and J ends were trimmed by 4 bases and 5 bases, with 12 bases remaining between them. Germline V gene data show CDR1 as MNHEY and CDR2 as SMNVEV (reference sequence). For the CDR3, the DNA is TGTGCCAGCAGTTATAAACAGGGCCATAATTCACCCCTCCACTTT. The encoded protein is CASSYKQGHNSPLHF.

The V call is TRBV10-3, the J call TRBJ1-1; weak D call: TRBD1 (6 bases). CDR1 is ENHRY, CDR2 SYGVKD, per germline. The CDR3 is made up of 18 amino acids. V was cut by 2 bases and J by 0 bases, with 19 bases left in between. This chain's CDR3 is CAISEHWTAPIMNTEAFF. DNA for the CDR3: TGTGCCATCAGTGAGCACTGGACAGCACCTATCATGAACACTGAAGCTTTCTTT.

The chain couples TRBV7-3 to TRBJ1-3; TRBD1 matches at 8 bases. V shed 10 bases, J shed 2 bases, and the junction held 4 bases outside the gene matches. CDR1 is SGHTA and CDR2 is FQGTGA in the germline V gene. The CDR3 spans 13 residues. The CDR3 loop reads CATSDRAGNTIYF. As DNA, the CDR3 is TGTGCCACCTCGGACAGGGCTGGAAACACCATATATTTT.

The chain carries TRBV7-3 and TRBJ2-5; TRBD1 might be the D (5 bases). V dropped 3 bases and J dropped 5 bases, with 13 bases sitting between them. The CDR3 spans 14 residues. The germline V gene encodes CDR1 SGHTA and CDR2 FQGTGA. The CDR3 loop reads CASSFGTPGETQYF. As DNA, the CDR3 is TGTGCCAGCAGCTTCGGCACCCCAGGGGAGACCCAGTACTTC.

About this clone itself: This sample includes further DNA sequences coding for the same CDR3. The rearrangement joins TRBV27 to TRBJ2-7; 11 nucleotides align to TRBD1. Germline CDR1 reads MNHEY; CDR2 reads SMNVEV (reference sequence). The trim removed 4 bases at V and 2 bases at J, leaving 4 bases unmatched. The length of the CDR3 is 15 residues. As DNA, the CDR3 is TGTGCCAGCAGTTCTCCGGGACAGGGGGCCTACGAGCAGTACTTC. Protein sequence: CASSSPGQGAYEQYF.

The chain combines TRBV7-9 with TRBJ2-7; possibly TRBD2 for D (5 bases). The CDR3 extends over 15 amino acids. CDR1 is SEHNR, CDR2 FQNEAQ, per germline (reference sequence). The V end lost 1 base, the J end lost 4 bases, and 14 bases lay between the germline ends. The CDR3 is CASSLDPSGDYEQYF. The DNA for the CDR3 is TGTGCCAGCAGCTTAGATCCCAGCGGTGATTACGAGCAGTACTTC.

V usage is TRBV2 and J usage is TRBJ2-7, with 12 bases fitting TRBD2. Germline CDR1 reads SNHLY; CDR2 reads FYNNEI. The junction had 6 bases not matched to a gene; V was cut back by 6 bases and J by 0 bases. The CDR3 totals 16 residues. The CDR3 coding sequence is TGTGCCAGCAGGCCCGGACTAGCGGGACGCTCCTACGAGCAGTACTTC. It encodes CASRPGLAGRSYEQYF.

This sequence joins TRBV7-9 and TRBJ2-5; 7 positions match TRBD2. In germline, CDR1 is SEHNR, CDR2 FQNEAQ (reference sequence). The V gene end was trimmed by 4 bases and the J gene end by 5 bases; junction bases not matched to a gene: 7. This CDR3 comprises 14 residues. Here the CDR3 reads CASSSGISGETQYF. As DNA, the CDR3 is TGTGCCAGCAGCTCTGGGATTAGCGGGGAGACCCAGTACTTC.

This chain links TRBV7-2 with TRBJ2-7; D gene unclear. The CDR3 is 15 amino acids. V was clipped by 5 bases and J by 3 bases, with 17 bases between them. CDR1 and CDR2 (germline): SGHTA, FQGNSA. In DNA, the CDR3 is TGTGCCAGCAGCCCCTACCGGGTTACGTTCTACGAGCAGTACTTC. It yields the protein CASSPYRVTFYEQYF.

CDR3 residues: CASSPNPLGVTPLHF. DNA for the CDR3: TGTGCCAGCAGCCCCAACCCCCTAGGAGTTACACCCCTCCACTTT. The genes are TRBV7-2 and TRBJ1-6, with D uncertain. There are 15 residues in the CDR3. The germline V gene encodes CDR1 SGHTA and CDR2 FQGNSA. V shed 5 bases and J shed 11 bases, with 19 bases lying between them. The entire variable domain, with the rest obtained from reference TRBV7-2 and TRBJ1-6, is as follows: GAGVSQSPSNKVTEKGKDVELRCDPISGHTALYWYRQSLGQGLEFLIYFQGNSAPDKSGLPSDRFSAERTGGSVSTLTIQRTQQEDSAVYLCASSPNPLGVTPLHFGNGTRLTVT.

The chain combines TRBV6-4 with TRBJ1-1, with D unresolved. The length of the CDR3 is 13 residues. CDR1 and CDR2 from the germline V gene are MRHNA and SNTAGT. V was trimmed by 2 bases and J by 4 bases, leaving 8 bases between them. Here the CDR3 DNA reads TGTGCCAGCAGTGACAGGGAGGGCACTGAAGCTTTCTTT. This sequence encodes CASSDREGTEAFF.

The chain is built from TRBV27 and TRBJ2-1, with 9 nucleotides matching TRBD2. The CDR3 spans 16 residues. Losses at the gene ends were 5 bases for V and 4 bases for J; bases not matched to a gene: 9. Germline CDR1 MNHEY, CDR2 SMNVEV (reference sequence). The CDR3, as DNA: TGTGCCAGCAGTCTTTCCGGGACTAGCTGGTACAATGAGCAGTTCTTC. Translated, it gives CASSLSGTSWYNEQFF.

Judged by abundance, this clone is medium-sized. This chain uses TRBV6-5 with TRBJ1-2, with D uncertain. This CDR3 is 16 amino acids long. The germline V gene has CDR1 MNHEY and CDR2 SVGAGI. V was shortened by 0 bases and J by 5 bases, with 16 bases between the two germline ends. The CDR3 bases are TGTGCCAGCAGTTACTCGACCGGGATCGGGTCTTATGGCTACACCTTC. Amino acids: CASSYSTGIGSYGYTF.

The gene calls are TRBV5-4 and TRBJ2-1, with 7 bases aligning to TRBD2. V lost 4 bases, J lost 1 base, and 8 bases stayed unmatched. The CDR3 is 16 residues long. CDR1 and CDR2 (germline): SGHNT, YYREEE (reference sequence). As DNA, the CDR3 is TGTGCCAGCAGCCCCGGACTAGGCAGTTCCTACAATGAGCAGTTCTTC. Its translation is CASSPGLGSSYNEQFF.

The CDR3: CASSYGQGLFHGYTF. The CDR3 nucleotides read TGTGCCAGCAGTTATGGCCAGGGGTTATTCCATGGCTACACCTTC. This chain connects TRBV6-5 to TRBJ1-2; tentative D call: TRBD1 (6 bases). From germline, CDR1 is MNHEY and CDR2 SVGAGI. The CDR3 loop spans 15 amino acids. Trimming took 3 bases from V and 6 from J, leaving 17 bases between them.

A note on this clone: Other nucleotide sequences in the sample specify the same CDR3. The chain is built from TRBV5-1 and TRBJ1-6, with D perhaps matching TRBD1 (5 bases). Germline V gene lookup returns CDR1 SGHRS and CDR2 YFSETQ. The V end lost 1 base, the J end lost 7 bases, and 6 bases lay between the germline ends. The length of the CDR3 is 13 residues. The CDR3 sequence: CASSLSGNSPLHF. The CDR3 DNA reads as TGCGCCAGCAGCTTGTCAGGGAATTCACCCCTCCACTTT.

V gene TRBV28 combines with J gene TRBJ1-6, with D possibly matching TRBD1 (5 bases). V was cut by 6 bases and J by 7 bases, with 16 bases left in between. The CDR3 is 15 amino acids. From germline, CDR1 is MDHEN and CDR2 SYDVKM. This CDR3 reads CASSLGGTKNSPLHF. The DNA for the CDR3 is TGTGCCAGCAGCCTCGGGGGGACGAAGAATTCACCCCTCCACTTT.

The J gene is TRBJ1-4, the V gene TRBV2, with no clear D. The CDR3 length is 13 residues. Trimming left V 7 bases short and J 2 bases short, with 8 bases between. The germline V gene encodes CDR1 SNHLY and CDR2 FYNNEI. The CDR3 sequence: CASKEMTNEKLFF. CDR3 nucleotide sequence: TGTGCCAGCAAGGAGATGACTAATGAAAAACTGTTTTTT.

V usage is TRBV18 and J usage is TRBJ2-3, with D tentatively TRBD2 (6 bases). The CDR3 covers 15 residues. Per germline, CDR1 KGHSH and CDR2 LQKENI. Trimming took off 4 bases at V and 3 bases at J, with 14 bases between the two ends. The CDR3 DNA reads as TGTGCCAGCTCACTTACGGTAGCGGAAACAGATACGCAGTATTTT. This gives the protein CASSLTVAETDTQYF. Supplemented by reference TRBV18 and TRBJ2-3, the full variable domain reads NAGVMQNPRHLVRRRGQEARLRCSPMKGHSHVYWYRQLPEEGLKFMVYLQKENIIDESGMPKERFSAEFPKEGPSILRIQQVVRGDSAAYFCASSLTVAETDTQYFGPGTRLTVL.

This clone came up a few times. The chain couples TRBV19 to TRBJ1-5, with D possibly matching TRBD1 (5 bases). The length of the CDR3 is 14 residues. Trimming removed 11 bases at V and 0 bases at J, with 14 bases between. Germline assignment: CDR1 LNHDA and CDR2 SQIVND (reference sequence). As DNA, the CDR3 is TGTGCCGGCGGGACGGTCAATAGCAATCAGCCCCAGCATTTT. Its protein product is CAGGTVNSNQPQHF.

The chain couples TRBV7-3 to TRBJ2-3; tentatively, D is TRBD1 (5 bases). The V end was cut by 2 bases, the J end by 1 base, with 13 bases between. The germline gives CDR1 SGHTA, CDR2 FQGTGA. The CDR3 runs 16 residues. DNA of the CDR3: TGTGCCAGCAGCTTAGGTACCTTGGGGCGCACAGATACGCAGTATTTT. Amino acid sequence: CASSLGTLGRTDTQYF.

The V call is TRBV15, the J call TRBJ2-5; 8 nucleotides line up with TRBD1. This CDR3 comprises 13 residues. V was clipped by 7 bases and J by 3 bases; unmatched bases: 4. Germline V lookup: CDR1 LNHNV, CDR2 YYDKDF (reference sequence). The CDR3 DNA reads as TGTGCCACCAATCCGACAGGGGAAGAGACCCAGTACTTC. It is translated as CATNPTGEETQYF.

V gene TRBV6-5 combines with J gene TRBJ1-6; D is possibly TRBD1 (5 bases). The CDR3 covers 13 residues. Germline lookup yields CDR1 MNHEY and CDR2 SVGAGI. The V and J ends lost 6 bases and 8 bases respectively, with 11 bases between them. The CDR3 coding sequence is TGTGCCAGCAGCCTAGGGACTTATTCACCCCTCCACTTT. Translation: CASSLGTYSPLHF.

V gene TRBV18 combines with J gene TRBJ1-1, with 10 bases identical to TRBD1. After removal of 5 bases from V and 6 bases from J, the junction contained 9 bases not matched to a gene. Looked up from germline, CDR1 is KGHSH and CDR2 is LQKENI. This CDR3 has 15 amino acids. The CDR3 spells CASSVGQGGSAEAFF. The DNA for the CDR3 is TGTGCCAGCTCAGTAGGACAGGGGGGATCCGCTGAAGCTTTCTTT.

This sequence joins TRBV28 and TRBJ2-7; 11 positions agree with TRBD2. The CDR3 sequence is 17 residues long. Unmatched junction bases numbered 9, after V lost 2 bases and J lost 3 bases. The germline gives CDR1 MDHEN, CDR2 SYDVKM. The CDR3 nucleotides are TGTGCCAGCAGTTTAAGGTTCCGGCTAGCGGGAGGCTACGAGCAGTACTTC. It translates to CASSLRFRLAGGYEQYF.

The chain joins TRBV6-5 to TRBJ2-5, with 7 bases that match TRBD1. The germline CDR1 and CDR2 sequences are MNHEY and SVGAGI. The CDR3 sequence is 16 residues long. V lost 0 bases to trimming and J lost 6 bases; unmatched junction nucleotides: 10. The CDR3 reads CASSYSKQGYGKTQYF. The CDR3 DNA reads as TGTGCCAGCAGTTACTCGAAACAGGGGTACGGAAAGACCCAGTACTTC.

V usage is TRBV4-1 and J usage is TRBJ2-1; 13 bases agree with TRBD2. Germline values: CDR1 MGHRA, CDR2 YSYEKL. Unmatched junction bases numbered 14, after V lost 2 bases and J lost 1 base. The CDR3 loop spans 21 amino acids. CDR3 coding DNA: TGCGCCAGCAGCCAACCAGGACTAGCGGGGGCCCACTGGGGTTCCTACAATGAGCAGTTCTTC. Translated, it gives CASSQPGLAGAHWGSYNEQFF.